The T cell receptor beta chain under discussion was sequenced for a study of shared clonotypes between healthy human individuals. Findings and caveats of the study: Estimated richness was generally greater in naive than memory subsets. Sharing across four donors was seen in 4% to 6.5% of naive CD4 clonotypes. The sole specimen, blood, was sampled, and tissue repertoires likely differ.

In the case of this clone: Its antigen is unknown.

CD45RO negativity and positive selection for CCR7 defined naive CD8 cells, a population that excluded terminally differentiated effector memory CD45RA+ cells. Measured with immunoSEQ multiplex PCR; TCRdb has only the in-frame clones, and not every one. Among millions of clones listed, about 95% were seen once. This CDR3 has 15 residues. Source material: naive CD8+ T cells sorted from blood. This receptor was identified in a man aged 18-30 years in good health. The chain joins TRBV1 to TRBJ2-1; the listed D gene, TRBD2, was not tested against the DNA. TRBV1 is shown as a pseudogene. CDR3 protein: CTSSQDRELYNEQFF. In DNA form, the CDR3 reads TGCACCAGCAGCCAAGATCGGGAGCTCTACAATGAGCAGTTCTTC.